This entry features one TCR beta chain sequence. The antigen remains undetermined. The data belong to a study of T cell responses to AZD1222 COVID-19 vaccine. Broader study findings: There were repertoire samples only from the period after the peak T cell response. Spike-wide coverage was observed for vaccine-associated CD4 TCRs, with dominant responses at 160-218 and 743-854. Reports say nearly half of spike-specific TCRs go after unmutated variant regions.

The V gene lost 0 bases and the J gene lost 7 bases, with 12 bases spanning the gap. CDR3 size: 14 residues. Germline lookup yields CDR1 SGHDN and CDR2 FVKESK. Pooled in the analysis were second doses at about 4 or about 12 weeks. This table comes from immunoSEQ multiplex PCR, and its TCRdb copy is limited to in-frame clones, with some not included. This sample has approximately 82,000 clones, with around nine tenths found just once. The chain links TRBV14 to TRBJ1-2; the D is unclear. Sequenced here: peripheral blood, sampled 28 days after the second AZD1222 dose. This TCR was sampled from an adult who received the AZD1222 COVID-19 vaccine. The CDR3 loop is CASSQDLSVGGYTF. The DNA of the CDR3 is TGTGCCAGCAGCCAAGACTTAAGTGTGGGTGGCTACACCTTC.